This T cell receptor (beta chain) was sequenced during a study of blood T cell repertoires in COVID-19. Methods used by the authors: Scientists estimated how many nucleated cells there were by amplifying reference gene primers. Generated by immunoSEQ multiplex PCR, the TCRdb table keeps only in-frame clones and is missing some. Clonal size and the V and J genes are those of that table, whereas D and trimming came from the DNA. The sample consists of roughly 250,000 clones, roughly 86% of them appearing once. The germline V and J ends were trimmed by 4 bases and 6 bases, with 16 bases remaining between them. Germline V CDR1 and CDR2: SGHTA, FQGNSA. The CDR3 totals 15 residues.

Sequenced sample: peripheral blood. This clonotype originated in a man aged 40-50 years who had recovered from COVID-19. This sequence joins TRBV7-2 and TRBJ2-1; weak D call: TRBD1 (6 bases). The DNA for the CDR3 is TGTGCCAGCAGCTCCATTATGGGGGCGGCCAATGAGCAGTTCTTC. Translation: CASSSIMGAANEQFF.